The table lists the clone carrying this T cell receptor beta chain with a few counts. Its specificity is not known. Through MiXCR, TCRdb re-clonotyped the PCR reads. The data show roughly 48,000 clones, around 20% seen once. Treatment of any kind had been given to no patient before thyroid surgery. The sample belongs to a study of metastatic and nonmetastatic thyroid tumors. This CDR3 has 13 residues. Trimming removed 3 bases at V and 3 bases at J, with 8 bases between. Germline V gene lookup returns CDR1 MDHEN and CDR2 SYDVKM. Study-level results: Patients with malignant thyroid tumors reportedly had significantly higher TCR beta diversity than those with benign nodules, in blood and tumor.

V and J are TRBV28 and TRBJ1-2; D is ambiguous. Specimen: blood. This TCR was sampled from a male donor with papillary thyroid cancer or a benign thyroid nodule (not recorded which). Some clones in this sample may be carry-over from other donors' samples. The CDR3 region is CASSLGRDYGYTF. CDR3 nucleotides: TGTGCCAGCAGTTTGGGCAGAGACTATGGCTACACCTTC.